Listed below are T cell receptor beta chains from one sample, sequenced in a study of cytomegalovirus exposure and HLA in healthy donors. Some clones are missing from TCRdb's copy, which holds only in-frame ones; the method was immunoSEQ multiplex PCR. This table holds more than 45,000 clones, approximately 84% found once. The sequencing input was PBMCs. The receptors originated from a man aged 50 or older in good health and CMV-seronegative. The CDR3 runs from the conserved cysteine through the conserved F or W. Fields, in order: V gene, J gene, D gene, CDR3 protein. The D gene is left open where the match is weak.

V: TRBV7-9
J: TRBJ1-2
D: NA
CDR3: CASSLLGTFYGYTF

V: TRBV18
J: TRBJ1-1
D: NA
CDR3: CASSFKPGAEAFF

V: TRBV7-2
J: TRBJ2-5
D: TRBD2
CDR3: CASSTRDWEGDEETQYF

V: TRBV14
J: TRBJ1-1
D: NA
CDR3: CASSPLAVGPTEAFF

V: TRBV5-1
J: TRBJ2-1
D: TRBD2
CDR3: CASSPTTSFPRNEQFF

V: TRBV6-5
J: TRBJ2-3
D: NA
CDR3: CASSRQSRTDTQYF

V: TRBV9
J: TRBJ2-3
D: NA
CDR3: CASSDSTASTDTQYF

V: TRBV19
J: TRBJ2-3
D: NA
CDR3: CASKPGVYTDTQYF

V: TRBV9
J: TRBJ1-4
D: NA
CDR3: CASSVDMANEKLFF

V: TRBV4-1
J: TRBJ2-7
D: NA
CDR3: CASSQGEWVVSPYEQYF

V: TRBV11-3
J: TRBJ2-3
D: TRBD2
CDR3: CASSSQRGGLGTDTQYF

V: TRBV5-4
J: TRBJ1-5
D: NA
CDR3: CASSLGNGQPQHF

V: TRBV21-1
J: TRBJ1-2
D: NA
CDR3: CARSTGQGGCGYTF

V: TRBV10-3
J: TRBJ1-1
D: TRBD1
CDR3: CAISEHKSRDSPTEAFF

V: TRBV7-2
J: TRBJ2-7
D: NA
CDR3: CASSLGRVYEQYF

V: TRBV7-3
J: TRBJ2-5
D: NA
CDR3: CASSLSAGSRETQYF

V: TRBV9
J: TRBJ2-3
D: TRBD2
CDR3: CASSPWEGGTDTQYF

V: TRBV11-1
J: TRBJ1-6
D: TRBD1
CDR3: CASSLGQGRLGRRSLLHF

V: TRBV11-3
J: TRBJ2-2
D: NA
CDR3: CASSEDRSVTGELFF

V: TRBV19
J: TRBJ2-1
D: TRBD1
CDR3: CASRTGQVDNEQFF

V: TRBV7-2
J: TRBJ1-1
D: NA
CDR3: CASSFSGVEAFF

V: TRBV5-8
J: TRBJ1-5
D: NA
CDR3: CASSPKGRHQPQHF

V: TRBV6-5
J: TRBJ2-1
D: TRBD1
CDR3: CASSPRDSYNEQFF